This T cell receptor beta chain comes out of a study of cytomegalovirus exposure and HLA in healthy donors. Study-wide findings and caveats: The authors confirmed in vitro that a few CMV-associated chains were specific for CMV antigens. TCR association rates varied by HLA locus in a later analysis, with DRB1 highest and HLA-C lowest.

A single count supports this clone. Its matching antigen is unknown. The CDR3 spans 15 residues. The germline gives CDR1 MGHRA, CDR2 YSYEKL. Trimming cost V 0 bases and J 1 base; bases outside gene matches: 0. A multiplex PCR was run with 60 Vbeta primers and 13 Jbeta primers. Only in-frame clones appear in the TCRdb table, and some are missing; sequencing was by immunoSEQ multiplex PCR. Of around 230,000 clones listed, about 80% were seen once; the top ten hold around 6%. The V call is TRBV4-1, the J call TRBJ2-4; 7 positions match TRBD2. Sequenced input: PBMCs. The clonotype originates from a man in his forties in good health and CMV-seropositive. CDR3: CASSQEGGAKNIQYF. CDR3 DNA: TGCGCCAGCAGCCAAGAGGGGGGGGCCAAAAACATTCAGTACTTC.